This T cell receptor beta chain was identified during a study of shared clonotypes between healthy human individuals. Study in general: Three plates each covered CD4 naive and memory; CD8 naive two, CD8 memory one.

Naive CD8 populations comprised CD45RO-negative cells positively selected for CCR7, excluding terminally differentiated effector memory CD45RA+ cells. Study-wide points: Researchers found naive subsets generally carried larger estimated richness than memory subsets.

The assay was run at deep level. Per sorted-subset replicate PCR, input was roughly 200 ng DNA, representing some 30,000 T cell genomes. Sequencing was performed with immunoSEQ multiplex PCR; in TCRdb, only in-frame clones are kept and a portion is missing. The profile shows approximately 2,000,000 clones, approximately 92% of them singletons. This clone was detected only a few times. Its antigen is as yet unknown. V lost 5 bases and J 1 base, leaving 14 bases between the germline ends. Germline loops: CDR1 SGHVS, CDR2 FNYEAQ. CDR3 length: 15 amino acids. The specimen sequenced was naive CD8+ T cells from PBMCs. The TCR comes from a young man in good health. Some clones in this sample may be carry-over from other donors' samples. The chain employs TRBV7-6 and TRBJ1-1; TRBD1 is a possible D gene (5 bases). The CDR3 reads CASSQRGRGNTEAFF. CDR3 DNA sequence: TGTGCCAGCAGCCAACGGGGACGGGGGAACACTGAAGCTTTCTTT.